The 9 T cell receptor beta chains below all came from one sample that was sequenced in a study of shared clonotypes between healthy human individuals. Profiled with immunoSEQ multiplex PCR; TCRdb holds only in-frame clones, not every one. There are around 2.1 million clones in the sample; 85% to 95% occur only once, and around 1.7% lies in the top ten. CD45RO-negative, CCR7-positively selected cells formed the naive CD8 fraction, excluding terminally differentiated effector memory CD45RA+ cells. Sequenced material: naive CD8+ T cells from PBMCs. The receptors shown here come from a man aged 18 to 29 in good health. Some clones in this sample may be carry-over from other donors' samples.

In regard to this clone: Other nucleotide sequences from this sample produce the same CDR3. V usage is TRBV9 and J usage is TRBJ2-2; TRBD2 matches 11 bases. The CDR3 extends over 16 amino acids. Germline loops: CDR1 SGDLS, CDR2 YYNGEE. The trim removed 5 bases at V and 0 bases at J, leaving 3 bases unmatched. The CDR3 loop is CASSPTSGTNTGELFF. The CDR3 nucleotides are TGTGCCAGCAGTCCGACTAGCGGGACGAACACCGGGGAGCTGTTTTTT.

The rearrangement uses TRBV9 and TRBJ2-7; the D gene is possibly TRBD1 (6 bases). Trimming shortened V by 3 bases and J by 0 bases, and 13 bases separated the two germline ends. CDR1 SGDLS and CDR2 YYNGEE come from the germline V gene. This CDR3 contains 15 residues. DNA of the CDR3: TGTGCCAGCAGCGGCCCGACAGGCCCCTCCTACGAGCAGTACTTC. Encoded protein: CASSGPTGPSYEQYF.

The chain recombines TRBV5-1 with TRBJ2-7, with TRBD1 matching 7 bases. Trimming removed 1 base from V and 7 bases from J; junction bases left unmatched: 11. Germline values: CDR1 SGHRS, CDR2 YFSETQ. The CDR3 is 15 residues long. CDR3 in amino acids: CASSLRQGRAKEQYF. The CDR3 region has the DNA TGCGCCAGCAGCTTGCGACAGGGTAGGGCTAAGGAGCAGTACTTC.

V usage is TRBV28 and J usage is TRBJ2-5; D is unresolved. Looked up from germline, CDR1 is MDHEN and CDR2 is SYDVKM. The CDR3 consists of 14 residues. The V and J ends lost 3 bases and 0 bases respectively, with 8 bases between them. In nucleotides, the CDR3 is TGTGCCAGCAGTTTTGCTAGGTACCAAGAGACCCAGTACTTC. Its translation is CASSFARYQETQYF.

The chain uses TRBV6-1 and TRBJ1-5, with D hard to call. The V gene lost 2 bases and the J gene lost 0 bases, with 11 bases spanning the gap. Germline V lookup: CDR1 MNHNS, CDR2 SASEGT. This CDR3 has 16 residues. The CDR3 nucleotides read TGTGCCAGCAGTGAATTATTCAGCGATAGCAATCAGCCCCAGCATTTT. Amino acid sequence: CASSELFSDSNQPQHF.

The rearrangement uses TRBV7-9 and TRBJ2-3; 13 bases agree with TRBD2. The CDR3 is 17 amino acids. Germline CDR1 reads SEHNR; CDR2 reads FQNEAQ (reference sequence). Trimming at V came to 3 bases and at J to 3 bases, leaving 6 bases not matched to a gene. This CDR3 is CASSFGLAGVLTDTQYF. For the CDR3, the DNA is TGTGCCAGCAGCTTCGGACTAGCGGGAGTTCTGACAGATACGCAGTATTTT.

The chain combines TRBV6-1 with TRBJ1-3; no clear D. This CDR3 spans 14 amino acids. CDR1 is MNHNS, CDR2 SASEGT, per germline. Trimming took 5 bases from V and 1 from J, leaving 9 bases between them. The CDR3 nucleotides read TGTGCCAGCAGTCCGCACGGTTCTGGAAACACCATATATTTT. Amino acid sequence: CASSPHGSGNTIYF.

This rearrangement joins TRBV27 to TRBJ1-1, with no clear D. The CDR3 sequence is 16 residues long. Germline V lookup: CDR1 MNHEY, CDR2 SMNVEV (reference sequence). V lost 3 bases, J lost 1 base, and 15 bases lay in between. In DNA form, the CDR3 reads TGTGCCAGCAGTTTCAACAGCGGGCTCTGGAACACTGAAGCTTTCTTT. Translation: CASSFNSGLWNTEAFF.

The chain is built from TRBV29-1 and TRBJ1-2, with D perhaps matching TRBD1 (5 bases). Deletions cut 4 bases from V and 6 bases from J, with 18 bases between. CDR1 and CDR2 (germline): SQVTM, ANQGSEA. This CDR3 comprises 14 residues. The CDR3: CSVGQRSGLDGYTF. The CDR3 DNA reads TGCAGCGTTGGCCAAAGGTCAGGGTTGGATGGCTACACCTTC.